Below are 29 T cell receptor beta chains sequenced from a single sample in a study of T cell responses to AZD1222 COVID-19 vaccine. Profiling relied on immunoSEQ multiplex PCR, and the TCRdb table lists in-frame clones only, not all of them. The table records 95,000 to 100,000 clones, about 90% of them present only once. The source material was peripheral blood, sampled 28 days after the second AZD1222 dose. Receptors were obtained from an adult who received the AZD1222 COVID-19 vaccine.

The rearrangement uses TRBV14 and TRBJ1-4; D remains ambiguous. V gave up 3 bases and J gave up 0 bases, with 8 bases separating them. Germline-derived CDR1 and CDR2 are SGHDN and FVKESK. The CDR3 has 15 amino acids. In DNA form, the CDR3 reads TGTGCCAGCAGCCAGCGACGGGCAACTAATGAAAAACTGTTTTTT. Protein sequence: CASSQRRATNEKLFF.

The chain couples TRBV10-3 to TRBJ2-5; no clear D gene. CDR1 ENHRY and CDR2 SYGVKD come from the germline V gene. This CDR3 region has 14 residues. The V gene lost 4 bases and the J gene lost 5 bases, with 14 bases spanning the gap. DNA of the CDR3: TGTGCCATCAGTGTCGACCCCGCCGGGGAGACCCAGTACTTC. Translation: CAISVDPAGETQYF.

This chain uses TRBV7-2 with TRBJ2-3; D not resolved. With 5 bases removed from V and 2 bases from J, the gap between germline ends came to 2 bases. The CDR3 spans 11 residues. Germline V gene lookup returns CDR1 SGHTA and CDR2 FQGNSA. The CDR3 here is CASSTTDTQYF. CDR3 nucleotides: TGTGCCAGCAGCACCACAGATACGCAGTATTTT.

The chain joins TRBV9 to TRBJ2-3, with D uncertain. Trimming cost V 0 bases and J 2 bases, with 10 bases left between them. The germline V gene encodes CDR1 SGDLS and CDR2 YYNGEE. This CDR3 is 15 amino acids long. The CDR3 DNA sequence: TGTGCCAGCAGCGTAGCGGCTCTTATCACAGATACGCAGTATTTT. It specifies CASSVAALITDTQYF. Full variable domain (missing parts from reference TRBV9 and TRBJ2-3): DSGVTQTPKHLITATGQRVTLRCSPRSGDLSVYWYQQSLDQGLQFLIQYYNGEERAKGNILERFSAQQFPDLHSELNLSSLELGDSALYFCASSVAALITDTQYFGPGTRLTVL.

The chain uses TRBV18 and TRBJ2-1, with D possibly matching TRBD2 (5 bases). CDR3 length equals 18 residues. Trimming left V 3 bases short and J 6 bases short, with 24 bases between. CDR1 and CDR2 (germline): KGHSH, LQKENI. Here the CDR3 DNA reads TGTGCCAGCTCACCTCCTTTATCTGGCCGGGGTTCGGCCAATGAGCAGTTCTTC. Its translation: CASSPPLSGRGSANEQFF.

This clone has more than one count but fewer than ten. The rearrangement links TRBV11-3 to TRBJ2-5, with a weak D call TRBD1 (5 bases). Germline CDR1 reads SGHNT; CDR2 reads YENEEA. With 5 bases removed from V and 5 bases from J, the gap between germline ends came to 15 bases. The CDR3 spans 14 residues. This chain's CDR3 is CASSPAQGSETQYF. CDR3 in DNA: TGTGCCAGCAGCCCCGCTCAGGGATCGGAGACCCAGTACTTC.

The chain links TRBV12-3 or TRBV12-4 to TRBJ2-2, with D perhaps assigned TRBD1 or TRBD2 (6 bases each). This CDR3 has 13 residues. V dropped 8 bases and J dropped 7 bases, with 14 bases sitting between them. CDR3 nucleotide sequence: TGTGCCAGCGCGACAGGCGGGGTCGGGGAGCTGTTTTTT. Protein sequence: CASATGGVGELFF.

The rearrangement links TRBV5-1 to TRBJ2-7; 7 bases fit TRBD2. The germline CDR1 and CDR2 sequences are SGHRS and YFSETQ. V was clipped by 0 bases and J by 3 bases; unmatched bases: 6. This CDR3 has 15 residues. The CDR3 nucleotides read TGCGCCAGCAGCTTGGTGGCTAGCGGAGACTACGAGCAGTACTTC. It encodes CASSLVASGDYEQYF.

The V gene is TRBV9, the J gene TRBJ2-5; 7 bases fit TRBD2. The J segment lost 1 base and the V segment lost 2 bases, leaving 5 bases of the junction unmatched. This CDR3 contains 15 residues. From germline, CDR1 is SGDLS and CDR2 YYNGEE. CDR3 sequence: CASSVGAGTQETQYF. The CDR3, as DNA: TGTGCCAGCAGCGTGGGAGCGGGGACCCAAGAGACCCAGTACTTC.

The CDR3 region has the DNA TGTGCCAGCAGTGAACACCAGAGTAATTCACCCCTCCACTTT. It specifies CASSEHQSNSPLHF. V is TRBV6-1 and J is TRBJ1-6; D not certain. The CDR3 extends over 14 amino acids. Between the trimmed V and J ends, which lost 2 bases and 6 bases, there was a span of 8 bases. Germline CDR1 MNHNS, CDR2 SASEGT.

This rearrangement joins TRBV28 to TRBJ2-1; TRBD2 agrees at 7 bases. Germline V gene data show CDR1 as MDHEN and CDR2 as SYDVKM. This CDR3 spans 13 amino acids. V dropped 8 bases and J dropped 6; count of bases not matched to a gene: 7. The CDR3 reads CASDSGHINEQFF. In DNA, the CDR3 is TGTGCCAGCGATAGCGGGCACATCAATGAGCAGTTCTTC.

The chain has TRBV15 and TRBJ2-3; tentatively, D is TRBD1 (6 bases). CDR1 and CDR2 (germline): LNHNV, YYDKDF (reference sequence). Trimming removed 5 bases at V and 4 bases at J, with 10 bases between. CDR3 size: 13 residues. CDR3: CATSGNRADTQYF. DNA of the CDR3: TGTGCCACCAGCGGAAACAGGGCAGATACGCAGTATTTT.

The V call is TRBV6-6, the J call TRBJ2-7; 8 nucleotides match TRBD1. The germline gives CDR1 MNHNY, CDR2 SVGAGI (reference sequence). V shed 5 bases and J 0 bases; nucleotides not matched to a gene: 6. CDR3 length equals 15 residues. The CDR3 sequence: CASSGTGGRSYEQYF. CDR3 coding DNA: TGTGCCAGCAGTGGTACAGGGGGTCGCTCCTACGAGCAGTACTTC.

The gene calls are TRBV30 and TRBJ1-4; TRBD1 matches at 7 bases. CDR1 and CDR2 from the germline V gene are GTSNPN and SVGIG (reference sequence). The V gene end was trimmed by 0 bases and the J gene end by 3 bases; junction bases not matched to a gene: 10. The CDR3 contains 17 residues. CDR3 amino acids: CAWSVGQGEWANEKLFF. As DNA, the CDR3 is TGTGCCTGGAGTGTCGGGCAGGGGGAATGGGCTAATGAAAAACTGTTTTTT.

The chain carries TRBV4-1 and TRBJ2-5; D is unclear. CDR1 is MGHRA, CDR2 YSYEKL, per germline. The ends were cut back, 1 base at V and 1 base at J, with 13 bases in the middle. The CDR3 has 16 residues. Here the CDR3 reads CASSQASLGSQETQYF. CDR3 coding DNA: TGCGCCAGCAGCCAAGCGTCCTTAGGCAGCCAAGAGACCCAGTACTTC.

The V and J genes are TRBV5-1 and TRBJ2-7, with TRBD1 matching over 9 bases. The ends lost 7 bases at V and 3 bases at J; junction bases unmatched: 8. The CDR3 contains 14 residues. Germline CDR1 is SGHRS and CDR2 is YFSETQ. CDR3 in amino acids: CASGIPGQGYEQYF. CDR3 sequence (DNA): TGCGCCAGCGGAATCCCGGGACAGGGCTACGAGCAGTACTTC.

CDR3: CASSLALAGSTQFF. Written as DNA, the CDR3 is TGTGCCAGCAGCTTAGCGCTAGCGGGGAGTACACAGTTCTTC. J is TRBJ2-1 and V is TRBV7-2; the match to TRBD2 covers 9 bases. This CDR3 has 14 amino acids. The V segment lost 0 bases and the J segment 13 bases; nucleotides outside the gene matches: 7. Germline-derived CDR1 and CDR2 are SGHTA and FQGNSA.

The chain combines TRBV29-1 with TRBJ2-2; the D gene could be TRBD1 or TRBD2 (5 bases each). Germline CDR1 and CDR2: SQVTM and ANQGSEA. The CDR3 loop spans 14 amino acids. V lost 7 bases to trimming and J lost 3 bases, with 15 bases between them. The CDR3 loop is CSATRDRDTGELFF. The CDR3, as DNA: TGCAGCGCCACTCGGGACCGAGACACCGGGGAGCTGTTTTTT.

The V gene is TRBV19, the J gene TRBJ2-7; 9 nucleotides align to TRBD1. The junction had 12 bases not matched to a gene; V was cut back by 6 bases and J by 6 bases. There are 15 residues in the CDR3. In germline, CDR1 is LNHDA, CDR2 SQIVND (reference sequence). CDR3 nucleotides: TGTGCCAGTAGAACCGGGACAGGGACGAGGGGCGAGCAGTACTTC. This translates into CASRTGTGTRGEQYF.

This clone appeared once. This chain links TRBV24-1 with TRBJ2-1, with 9 bases identical to TRBD2. CDR1 and CDR2 from the germline V gene are KGHDR and SFDVKD. V shed 6 bases, J shed 7 bases, and the junction held 9 bases outside the gene matches. The CDR3 covers 15 residues. The CDR3 here is CATSLAGGGGNEQFF. The CDR3 region has the DNA TGTGCCACCAGTCTGGCGGGAGGGGGGGGGAATGAGCAGTTCTTC.

This chain links TRBV7-3 with TRBJ1-1, with 7 bases that match TRBD1. V lost 1 base, J lost 6 bases, and 8 bases stayed unmatched. CDR1 SGHTA and CDR2 FQGTGA come from the germline V gene. The CDR3 contains 15 residues. In DNA form, the CDR3 reads TGTGCCAGCAGCTTAAGGTCAAGGGGGCTGTCTGAAGCTTTCTTT. Residues: CASSLRSRGLSEAFF.

This clone rates as medium-sized. DNA of the CDR3: TGTGCCAGCAGCTTAGACAGCACTGAAGCTTTCTTT. Translating gives CASSLDSTEAFF. The chain has TRBV7-2 and TRBJ1-1; D is undetermined. The CDR3 extends over 12 amino acids. Germline CDR1 and CDR2: SGHTA and FQGNSA. V lost 1 base, J lost 4 bases, and 4 bases lay in between.

The chain recombines TRBV6-4 with TRBJ1-6; 8 positions match TRBD1. The CDR3 is 15 amino acids. Germline CDR1 and CDR2: MRHNA and SNTAGT. V gave up 0 bases and J gave up 5 bases; unmatched junction bases: 0. CDR3 region: CASSDSTGDNSPLHF. The CDR3 coding sequence is TGTGCCAGCAGTGACTCGACAGGGGATAATTCACCCCTCCACTTT.

This clone was found once. V gene TRBV28 combines with J gene TRBJ2-7; TRBD2 aligns across 10 bases. The germline V gene encodes CDR1 MDHEN and CDR2 SYDVKM. V lost 2 bases to trimming and J lost 3 bases; unmatched junction nucleotides: 1. CDR3 size: 14 residues. CDR3 loop: CASSLLAGVYEQYF. The CDR3 DNA is TGTGCCAGCAGTTTACTAGCGGGAGTCTACGAGCAGTACTTC.

CDR3 loop: CASSSQGGTDTQYF. The CDR3 DNA follows: TGTGCCAGCAGCTCACAGGGTGGCACAGATACGCAGTATTTT. The chain has TRBV7-3 and TRBJ2-3; maybe TRBD1 (6 bases). V gave up 4 bases and J gave up 1 base, with 9 bases separating them. The CDR3 runs to 14 residues. CDR1 SGHTA and CDR2 FQGTGA come from the germline V gene.

The chain links TRBV5-1 to TRBJ2-7; D remains ambiguous. Per germline, CDR1 SGHRS and CDR2 YFSETQ. This CDR3 has 13 residues. Trimming removed 0 bases from V and 2 bases from J, with 6 bases in between. CDR3 loop: CASSLVGPYEQYF. CDR3 bases: TGCGCCAGCAGCTTGGTAGGTCCCTACGAGCAGTACTTC.

The chain has TRBV5-8 and TRBJ2-7; D is possibly TRBD2 (6 bases). The CDR3 runs 18 residues. Between the trimmed V and J ends, which lost 3 bases and 3 bases, there was a span of 25 bases. Germline lookup yields CDR1 SGHTS and CDR2 YDEGEE. The CDR3 region has the DNA TGTGCCAGCAGCTCGGGAGCATTCGGGACTCCCATTCTCTACGAGCAGTACTTC. As protein: CASSSGAFGTPILYEQYF. Combining the CDR3 with reference TRBV5-8 and TRBJ2-7 gives the whole variable domain EAGVTQSPTHLIKTRGQQATLRCSPISGHTSVYWYQQALGLGLQFLLWYDEGEERNRGNFPPRFSGRQFPNYSSELNVNALELEDSALYLCASSSGAFGTPILYEQYFGPGTRLTVT.

The V gene is TRBV6-6, the J gene TRBJ1-3; D is ambiguous. Germline CDR1 reads MNHNY; CDR2 reads SVGAGI (reference sequence). The CDR3 length is 9 residues. Deletions cut 7 bases from V and 7 bases from J, with 2 bases between. DNA for the CDR3: TGTGCCAGCATCAACACCATATATTTT. Residues: CASINTIYF.

The chain carries TRBV6-5 and TRBJ2-3; D not certain. Trimming stripped 6 bases from V and 7 bases from J, with 11 bases between. The germline V gene has CDR1 MNHEY and CDR2 SVGAGI. The CDR3 length is 12 residues. The DNA for the CDR3 is TGTGCCAGCAGGACCCTTATGAATACGCAGTATTTT. This translates into CASRTLMNTQYF.